This T cell receptor (beta chain) was profiled in a study of CD8 T cells in Susac syndrome. The germline CDR1 and CDR2 sequences are SGHRS and YFSETQ. The CDR3 is made up of 13 amino acids. V lost 0 bases and J lost 7, with 9 bases in between. Reverse transcription used roughly 0.45 to 1 ug RNA and random hexamers. Amplification of TCR beta CDR3 used immunoSEQ multiplex PCR across 54 Vbeta and 13 Jbeta. MiXCR, applied by TCRdb to the immunoSEQ multiplex PCR reads, yields one record per CDR3 protein. The repertoire holds about 200,000 distinct CDR3 sequences, with 85% to 95% as singletons. The receptor comes from a human donor in good health. Sequenced: CD4+ T cells from PBMCs. The rearrangement joins TRBV5-1 to TRBJ2-3, with D perhaps TRBD1 (6 bases). CDR3 region: CASSLDRANTQYF. The DNA of the CDR3 is TGCGCCAGCAGCTTGGACAGGGCGAATACGCAGTATTTT.